What follows is one T cell receptor beta chain and its context. This sample is drawn from a study of cytomegalovirus exposure and HLA in healthy donors. A multiplex PCR was run with 60 Vbeta primers and 13 Jbeta primers. The method was immunoSEQ multiplex PCR; TCRdb's version includes in-frame clones alone and lacks a portion of them. The top ten clones hold more than 1.5% of a sample with around 180,000 clones, around 80% of them seen once. Germline loops: CDR1 SGDLS, CDR2 YYNGEE. The V and J ends lost 2 bases and 6 bases, in that order; junction bases with no gene match: 6. The CDR3 totals 15 residues.

The V call is TRBV9, the J call TRBJ2-5, with 11 bases aligning to TRBD2. The sample consisted of PBMCs. This sequence originates from a man between 18 and 29 years old in good health and CMV-seronegative. The CDR3 DNA reads TGTGCCAGCAGCGTTAGCGGGGGGGCCGGAAAGACCCAGTACTTC. It is translated as CASSVSGGAGKTQYF.